The subject of this entry is one T cell receptor (beta chain). Its cognate antigen is unknown. The sample comes from a study of T cell repertoires in cytomegalovirus infection. TCRdb reprocessed the reads with MiXCR, giving one entry per CDR3 protein. Found here are 30,000 to 40,000 distinct CDR3 sequences, over 50% of them singletons; the top ten hold about nine tenths. The CDR3 has 16 residues. V trimming: 0 bases; J trimming: 12 bases; junction bases outside the gene matches: 14. Germline V CDR1 and CDR2: SGHRS, YFSETQ. This chain uses TRBV5-1 with TRBJ2-1; 8 nucleotides align to TRBD2. Specimen: CD8+ T cells from cultured PBMCs, collected from culture after CMV antigen stimulation. The sequence derives from a human donor in good health (CMV status not recorded). Some clones in this sample may be carry-over from other donors' samples. CDR3 sequence: CASSLAGTSGFVGQFF. For the CDR3, the DNA is TGCGCCAGCAGCTTGGCGGGCACTAGCGGATTCGTCGGGCAGTTCTTC.